This is a list of T cell receptor beta chains from one sample in a study of OX40 agonist ivuxolimab in advanced cancers. Some clones are missing from TCRdb's copy, which holds only in-frame ones; the method was immunoSEQ multiplex PCR. This sample has about 140,000 clones, with about nine tenths found just once. The sample here was CD4+ or CD8+ T cells sorted from blood, taken in a trial of the OX40 agonist ivuxolimab. The receptor source for this set is an adult with an advanced solid tumor such as melanoma, head and neck, liver or kidney cancer. Each CDR3 is given with its conserved first and last residue. A D gene is named only where the DNA matches it firmly. Rows give clone size only sometimes, using once, few, many, or a class for an expanded clone.

TRBV27	NA	TRBJ1-2	NA	CASSWDGGVGYTF	TGTGCCAGCAGTTGGGACGGGGGGGTAGGCTACACCTTC
TRBV28	NA	TRBJ1-2	NA	CASSLAGQGYGVGGYTF	TGTGCCAGCAGTTTAGCGGGGCAAGGGTATGGAGTTGGTGGCTACACCTTC
TRBV28	TRBD1	TRBJ1-2	NA	CASSLYPSLGQGAPHGYTF	TGTGCCAGCAGTTTATACCCTTCCTTGGGGCAGGGGGCACCTCATGGCTACACCTTC
TRBV7-9	TRBD1	TRBJ2-7	few	CASSAGQGRNEQYF	TGTGCCAGCAGCGCGGGACAGGGGAGGAACGAGCAGTACTTC
TRBV28	NA	TRBJ1-1	NA	CASRLSRLGNTEAFF	TGTGCCAGCAGACTCTCCCGTTTGGGGAACACTGAAGCTTTCTTT
TRBV7-3	NA	TRBJ2-6	NA	CASSDTGLGANVLTF	TGTGCCAGCAGCGATACAGGGTTAGGGGCCAACGTCCTGACTTTC
TRBV5-4	TRBD1	TRBJ1-3	NA	CASSLRQGAHSSGNTIYF	TGTGCCAGCAGCTTGAGACAGGGGGCCCACAGCTCTGGAAACACCATATATTTT
TRBV7-8	NA	TRBJ1-1	NA	CASSFFMNTEAFF	TGTGCCAGCAGCTTTTTTATGAACACTGAAGCTTTCTTT
TRBV6-5	TRBD2	TRBJ2-5	NA	CASKPSGNQETQYF	TGTGCCAGCAAACCTAGCGGGAACCAAGAGACCCAGTACTTC
TRBV19	TRBD1	TRBJ1-4	NA	CASSETGLEKLFF	TGTGCCAGTAGCGAGACAGGGTTAGAAAAACTGTTTTTT
TRBV11-1	NA	TRBJ1-2	NA	CASSRQENYGYTF	TGTGCCAGCAGCAGACAGGAAAACTATGGCTACACCTTC
TRBV27	NA	TRBJ1-5	NA	CASSPDYSNQPQHF	TGTGCCAGCAGTCCGGATTATAGCAATCAGCCCCAGCATTTT
TRBV28	NA	TRBJ1-3	NA	CASSPGTLGNTIYF	TGTGCCAGCAGTCCGGGGACACTCGGAAACACCATATATTTT
TRBV5-4	TRBD2	TRBJ2-7	NA	CASSLLADSSYEQYF	TGTGCCAGCAGCCTACTAGCGGATTCCTCCTACGAGCAGTACTTC
TRBV6-1	TRBD2	TRBJ2-3	NA	CASSEAVRGWTSGIRDTQYF	TGTGCCAGCAGTGAAGCTGTCAGGGGGTGGACTAGCGGTATTCGAGATACGCAGTATTTT
TRBV11-3	NA	TRBJ2-1	NA	CASSLDIGDNEQFF	TGTGCCAGCAGCTTAGATATCGGGGACAATGAGCAGTTCTTC
TRBV19	NA	TRBJ2-4	NA	CASSPRDFVAKNIQYF	TGTGCCAGTAGTCCTCGGGACTTCGTAGCCAAAAACATTCAGTACTTC
TRBV7-2	NA	TRBJ1-4	NA	CASSGPLGATNEKLFF	TGTGCCAGCAGCGGCCCTTTAGGGGCAACTAATGAAAAACTGTTTTTT
TRBV7-2	TRBD1	TRBJ2-7	NA	CASIPSPTGGYEQYF	TGTGCCAGCATCCCCTCCCCGACAGGGGGCTACGAGCAGTACTTC
TRBV14	TRBD2	TRBJ2-1	NA	CASSQSRSGEWWFF	TGTGCCAGCAGCCAAAGCCGTAGCGGGGAATGGTGGTTCTTC
TRBV2	TRBD1	TRBJ1-1	NA	CASSEARQGAPTEAFF	TGTGCCAGCAGTGAAGCCCGACAGGGGGCGCCCACTGAAGCTTTCTTT
TRBV4-2	TRBD2	TRBJ2-1	NA	CASSQPGAPSGSYNEQFF	TGTGCCAGCAGCCAACCCGGGGCGCCTAGCGGGTCCTACAATGAGCAGTTCTTC
TRBV19	TRBD1	TRBJ2-7	NA	CASSTRQGRRDEQYF	TGTGCCAGTAGTACCCGACAGGGAAGACGCGACGAGCAGTACTTC
TRBV7-2	NA	TRBJ2-1	once	CASSLRGNNEQFF	TGTGCCAGCAGCTTACGCGGGAACAATGAGCAGTTCTTC
TRBV5-6	NA	TRBJ2-7	NA	CASSLGRSARSEQYF	TGTGCCAGCAGCCTCGGTAGGAGTGCCCGCTCCGAGCAGTACTTC
TRBV7-2	NA	TRBJ2-1	NA	CASSLLYNEQFF	TGTGCCAGCAGCTTGCTCTACAATGAGCAGTTCTTC
TRBV9	TRBD2	TRBJ2-7	NA	CASSVAGLAAGEQYF	TGTGCCAGCAGCGTAGCAGGACTAGCGGCTGGCGAGCAGTACTTC
TRBV4-3	NA	TRBJ2-3	NA	CASSRDSADTQYF	TGCGCCAGCAGCCGAGACAGTGCCGATACGCAGTATTTT
TRBV7-6	TRBD1	TRBJ2-7	NA	CASSTRRTGYEQYF	TGTGCCAGCAGCACCCGGAGGACAGGGTACGAGCAGTACTTC
TRBV23-1	NA	TRBJ2-7	NA	CASRLLGPSYEQYF	TGCGCCAGCAGATTACTAGGGCCCTCCTACGAGCAGTACTTC
TRBV28	NA	TRBJ1-1	NA	CASSSETGPAEAFF	TGTGCCAGCAGTTCGGAGACGGGGCCCGCTGAAGCTTTCTTT
TRBV10-3	TRBD2	TRBJ2-1	once	CAIRSGITYNEQFF	TGTGCCATCAGGAGCGGGATAACCTACAATGAGCAGTTCTTC
TRBV7-6	NA	TRBJ2-7	NA	CASSLEVSSSYEQYF	TGTGCCAGCAGCTTAGAAGTCTCAAGCTCCTACGAGCAGTACTTC
TRBV4-1	NA	TRBJ1-5	NA	CASSQEGGNQPQHF	TGCGCCAGCAGCCAAGAAGGGGGCAATCAGCCCCAGCATTTT
TRBV5-1	NA	TRBJ1-3	few	CASSLSAADSGNTIYF	TGCGCCAGCAGCTTGTCCGCGGCCGACTCTGGAAACACCATATATTTT
TRBV7-2	NA	TRBJ2-1	NA	CASSLAWTNNEQFF	TGTGCCAGCAGCTTAGCGTGGACGAACAATGAGCAGTTCTTC